What follows is one TCR beta chain and its context. Its antigen is not identified. This specimen includes other DNA sequences encoding the same CDR3. Profiled with immunoSEQ multiplex PCR; TCRdb holds only in-frame clones, not every one. The repertoire has roughly 1 million clones, around 74% of them found once; the top ten carry around 1.5%. The CDR3 has 13 amino acids. Trimming took 4 bases from V and 2 from J, leaving 8 bases between them. In germline, CDR1 is MGHRA, CDR2 YSYEKL. This sample stems from a study of shared clonotypes between healthy human individuals. Study-level results: In contrast to clonotypes shared by all four donors, non-shared clonotypes had lower generation probabilities.

This TCR came from a man between 18 and 29 years old in good health. The V call is TRBV4-1, the J call TRBJ1-2; D remains ambiguous. The sequencing sample was made of memory CD4+ T cells sorted from blood. Subset described: CD45RA-negative fraction. The CDR3 loop reads CASSRDGNYGYTF. Here the CDR3 DNA reads TGCGCCAGCAGCCGTGACGGAAACTATGGCTACACCTTC.